A single sample is the source of the 20 T cell receptor beta chains below, sequenced in a study of T cells in Graves' hyperthyroidism and ophthalmopathy. The TCR beta CDR3 regions underwent amplification using RNA transcripts as the source. The HTBI primer set drove a first-round RT-PCR of the TCR CDR3. TCRdb independently ran MiXCR on the multiplex PCR reads; one entry per CDR3 protein. Among tens of thousands of distinct CDR3 sequences listed, about half were seen once. The sequenced material came from peripheral blood or thyroid tissue (not recorded which). The source of these receptors is a woman aged 45-65 years with Graves' hyperthyroidism.

The V and J genes are TRBV20-1 and TRBJ2-6; D gene ambiguous. V was clipped by 2 bases and J by 3 bases, with 2 bases between them. The CDR3 runs to 12 residues. Germline V gene data show CDR1 as DFQATT and CDR2 as SNEGSKA (reference sequence). In nucleotides, the CDR3 is TGCAGTGCTAGATATGGGGCCAACGTCCTGACTTTC. This sequence encodes CSARYGANVLTF.

The chain has TRBV5-1 and TRBJ2-7; D unclear. The V and J ends lost 0 bases and 4 bases respectively, with 8 bases between them. The CDR3 has 13 amino acids. The germline V gene has CDR1 SGHRS and CDR2 YFSETQ. Here the CDR3 DNA reads TGCGCCAGCAGCTTGGGACCCCAATACGAGCAGTACTTC. Amino acids: CASSLGPQYEQYF.

Comment on this clonotype: One end of the junction varies from germline; a read error may be responsible. V is TRBV5-6 and J is TRBJ1-1; D is uncertain. Looked up from germline, CDR1 is SGHDT and CDR2 is YYEEEE. This CDR3 contains 14 residues. In nucleotides, the CDR3 is TGTGCCAGCGGCCCTGACCCGGAGAACACTGAAGCCTTCTTT. Its protein is CASGPDPENTEAFF.

Notes on this clonotype: It may be a read error: a sequence one base away is much more abundant. Likely a read error: the CDR3 ends without its conserved phenylalanine or tryptophan. The chain uses TRBV29-1 and TRBJ2-3; 9 bases fit TRBD1. The CDR3 is made up of 15 amino acids. CDR1 and CDR2 from the germline V gene are SQVTM and ANQGSEA. The J segment lost 2 bases and the V segment lost 5 bases, leaving 8 bases of the junction unmatched. The CDR3, as DNA: TGCAGCGTTTCTACACAGGGGGCCCCCACAGATACGCAGTATTCT. This codes for CSVSTQGAPTDTQYS.

This clonotype was counted between two and nine times. This chain joins TRBV20-1 and TRBJ2-7; 13 nucleotides match TRBD2. Looked up from germline, CDR1 is DFQATT and CDR2 is SNEGSKA (reference sequence). The CDR3 spans 15 residues. Germline trimming cut 2 bases from V and 3 bases from J; bases unmatched to any gene: 4. In DNA form, the CDR3 reads TGCAGTGCTAGACCCGGGACTAGCGGGAACTACGAGCAGTACTTC. Translated: CSARPGTSGNYEQYF.

This clonotype is a singleton in its sample. The chain combines TRBV12-3 or TRBV12-4 with TRBJ2-1, with 7 bases lining up with TRBD1. This CDR3 has 14 amino acids. Trimming took 5 bases from V and 0 from J; bases not matched to a gene: 1. In nucleotides, the CDR3 is TGTGCCAGCAGTGCAGGGGGCTCCTACAATGAGCAGTTCTTC. Its protein product is CASSAGGSYNEQFF.

This clonotype was found many times. The chain is built from TRBV20-1 and TRBJ2-5; TRBD2 might be the D (5 bases). V was trimmed by 2 bases and J by 2 bases, leaving 15 bases between them. Germline CDR1 DFQATT, CDR2 SNEGSKA (reference sequence). The CDR3 sequence is 15 residues long. DNA for the CDR3: TGCAGTGCTAGACCCCCGGCGGGTCAGCAAGAGACCCAGTACTTC. Translating gives CSARPPAGQQETQYF.

The rearrangement joins TRBV5-1 to TRBJ1-1; 8 positions match TRBD1. This CDR3 has 12 residues. V gave up 4 bases and J gave up 8 bases; unmatched junction bases: 4. Germline V CDR1 and CDR2: SGHRS, YFSETQ. Here the CDR3 DNA reads TGCGCCAGCAGCACGAGGACAGGGGAAGCTTTCTTT. Amino acid sequence: CASSTRTGEAFF.

The chain recombines TRBV24-1 with TRBJ2-5; D gene unclear. The CDR3 is made up of 14 amino acids. Germline V gene data show CDR1 as KGHDR and CDR2 as SFDVKD. V lost 4 bases, J lost 5 bases, and 13 bases lay in between. The CDR3 region is CATSDDRSRETQYF. The CDR3 DNA follows: TGTGCCACCAGTGACGACCGGAGCAGGGAGACCCAGTACTTC.

This rearrangement joins TRBV29-1 to TRBJ2-7, with D perhaps TRBD2 (5 bases). CDR1 and CDR2 (germline): SQVTM, ANQGSEA. The germline V and J ends were trimmed by 3 bases and 3 bases, with 18 bases remaining between them. The length of the CDR3 is 15 residues. CDR3 coding DNA: TGCAGCGTTGATGCACCAGCGGAATACAACTACGAGCAGTACTTC. Protein sequence: CSVDAPAEYNYEQYF.

This clonotype was found once. The J gene is TRBJ2-5, the V gene TRBV2; TRBD1 matches at 8 bases. The CDR3 runs to 15 residues. The V gene end was trimmed by 4 bases and the J gene end by 5 bases; junction bases not matched to a gene: 9. From germline, CDR1 is SNHLY and CDR2 FYNNEI. The CDR3 coding sequence is TGTGCCAGCAGTGCTGTGGACAGGGTTGTCGAGACCCAGTACTTC. It encodes CASSAVDRVVETQYF.

There are many counts of this clonotype. The chain employs TRBV19 and TRBJ1-2; D remains ambiguous. Trimming took 1 base from V and 8 from J, leaving 5 bases between them. CDR1 is LNHDA and CDR2 is SQIVND in the germline V gene (reference sequence). There are 11 residues in the CDR3. The CDR3 loop reads CASSIGGGYTF. Here the CDR3 DNA reads TGTGCCAGTAGTATAGGCGGGGGCTACACCTTC.

At least ten counts were recorded for this clonotype. The chain links TRBV20-1 to TRBJ1-3; no definite D call. CDR3 length: 14 residues. V was clipped by 4 bases and J by 1 base, with 11 bases between them. Germline CDR1 DFQATT, CDR2 SNEGSKA (reference sequence). This CDR3 reads CSANAGSSGNTIYF. CDR3 nucleotides: TGCAGTGCTAATGCAGGTTCATCTGGAAACACCATATATTTT.

This clonotype was observed many times. The rearrangement links TRBV5-8 to TRBJ1-6, with 8 bases aligning to TRBD1. Germline CDR1 reads SGHTS; CDR2 reads YDEGEE. The CDR3 has 17 residues. The V gene end was trimmed by 4 bases and the J gene end by 3 bases; junction bases not matched to a gene: 9. The CDR3, as DNA: TGTGCCAGCAGCGTGCTCCAGGGGGCCGGCTATAATTCACCCCTCCACTTT. Translation: CASSVLQGAGYNSPLHF.

The chain uses TRBV12-3 or TRBV12-4 and TRBJ2-3, with TRBD2 identical over 8 bases. This CDR3 is 17 amino acids long. V was clipped by 3 bases and J by 1 base; unmatched bases: 9. The CDR3 reads CASSLRPGSGGTDTQYF. The CDR3 DNA reads TGTGCCAGCAGTTTGAGGCCTGGTAGCGGGGGCACAGATACGCAGTATTTT.

The chain combines TRBV20-1 with TRBJ2-7; D ambiguous. CDR3 length: 15 amino acids. The germline V gene has CDR1 DFQATT and CDR2 SNEGSKA (reference sequence). V lost 6 bases to trimming and J lost 2 bases, with 20 bases between them. Here the CDR3 reads CSASSSEGQAYEQYF. CDR3 bases: TGCAGTGCCAGCAGCTCCGAAGGGCAGGCCTACGAGCAGTACTTC.

The chain recombines TRBV11-2 with TRBJ1-6, with D possibly TRBD1 on 5 matching bases. This CDR3 is built from 13 residues. Germline V gene sequence: CDR1 SGHAT, CDR2 FQNNGV. V was clipped by 4 bases and J by 10 bases, with 11 bases between them. CDR3 sequence: CASSSGGLSPLHF. DNA for the CDR3: TGTGCCAGCAGCTCGGGGGGTTTATCACCCCTCCACTTT.

On this clonotype: The junction departs from germline at one end; a sequencing error may be responsible. The chain combines TRBV6-1 with TRBJ2-5; D remains unclear. Germline CDR1 reads MNHNS; CDR2 reads SASEGT. The CDR3 contains 19 residues. The CDR3 DNA reads as TGTGCCTGCAGTGAAAGGACCACAGTTCTAGGGCGAAGACCAGATACGCAGTATTTC. As protein: CACSERTTVLGRRPDTQYF.

This clonotype was recorded a few times. One end of the junction does not line up with germline, which may come from a read error. The rearrangement links TRBV7-2 to TRBJ2-6; D may correspond to TRBD1 or TRBD2 (5 bases each). The CDR3 is 14 residues long. Germline lookup yields CDR1 SGHTA and CDR2 FQGNSA. CDR3 DNA sequence: TGTGCCAGCAGCTTAGCGGCCGGGGCTAACGTCCTGACTTTC. Its translation: CASSLAAGANVLTF.

At least ten counts were recorded for this clonotype. CDR3 protein: CASSNWMNTEAFF. The CDR3 nucleotides are TGTGCCAGCAGTAATTGGATGAACACTGAAGCTTTCTTT. The V call is TRBV2, the J call TRBJ1-1; D not resolved. Per the germline V gene, CDR1 is SNHLY and CDR2 is FYNNEI. The CDR3 loop spans 13 amino acids. V was trimmed by 5 bases and J by 0 bases, leaving 7 bases between them. The entire variable domain, with the rest obtained from reference TRBV2 and TRBJ1-1, is as follows: EPEVTQTPSHQVTQMGQEVILRCVPISNHLYFYWYRQILGQKVEFLVSFYNNEISEKSEIFDDQFSVERPDGSNFTLKIRSTKLEDSAMYFCASSNWMNTEAFFGQGTRLTVV.